Each of the 13 T cell receptor beta chains below was sequenced from the same sample in a study of blood T cells in healthy people across ages. A second roughly 7 to 11 cycle PCR used barcoded and J-beta primers. Each CDR3 protein is one row after TCRdb ran MiXCR on the 5' RACE reads. Here the sample spans about 780,000 distinct CDR3 sequences, 20% to 30% being singletons. Another study also made use of these data, one on T cells of mothers and their children.

Source material: blood. The source is a boy aged 5-17 years in good health.

In this sample, this clonotype turned up many times. V and J are TRBV12-3 or TRBV12-4 and TRBJ1-1, with TRBD1 identical over 7 bases. The ends lost 6 bases at V and 4 bases at J; junction bases unmatched: 2. The CDR3 is 12 amino acids. CDR3 loop: CASSSGGTEAFF. CDR3 sequence (DNA): TGTGCCAGCAGCTCAGGGGGCACTGAAGCTTTCTTT.

This clonotype occurred a few times. Here the CDR3 reads CASSIRGPSSYNEQFF. The CDR3 nucleotides read TGTGCCAGCAGCATCCGGGGCCCAAGCTCCTACAATGAGCAGTTCTTC. The rearrangement joins TRBV7-6 to TRBJ2-1; D could derive from TRBD1 or TRBD2 (5 bases each). The CDR3 runs 16 residues. CDR1 and CDR2 from the germline V gene are SGHVS and FNYEAQ. V dropped 5 bases and J dropped 0 bases, with 14 bases sitting between them.

The V and J genes are TRBV7-2 and TRBJ2-5; 7 bases align to TRBD1. The V and J ends lost 4 bases and 5 bases, in that order; junction bases with no gene match: 10. Looked up from germline, CDR1 is SGHTA and CDR2 is FQGNSA. CDR3 length: 15 amino acids. DNA of the CDR3: TGTGCCAGCAGCTCCTTTCCTAGGGGGCAGGAGACCCAGTACTTC. This codes for CASSSFPRGQETQYF.

The rearrangement links TRBV5-1 to TRBJ2-7; 10 nucleotides align to TRBD1. CDR3 length: 15 residues. The V gene end was trimmed by 1 base and the J gene end by 4 bases; junction bases not matched to a gene: 5. CDR1 is SGHRS, CDR2 YFSETQ, per germline. CDR3 DNA sequence: TGCGCCAGCAGCTTGAGACAGGGGGCTTCTTACGAGCAGTACTTC. Translating it yields CASSLRQGASYEQYF.

As regards this clonotype: The germline gene is not matched at one end of the junction; a read error may be the cause. The chain's CDR3 is CASGLLGLTKNIQCF. Here the CDR3 DNA reads TGTGCTAGTGGTTTGTTGGGGTTAACCAAAAACATTCAGTGCTTC. V usage is TRBV12-5 and J usage is TRBJ2-4; no clear D gene. In germline, CDR1 is LGHNT, CDR2 FRNRAP. The CDR3 length is 15 residues.

This clonotype was observed a handful of times. This chain connects TRBV20-1 to TRBJ1-5; 10 bases match TRBD1. The CDR3 runs 15 residues. After removal of 4 bases from V and 6 bases from J, the junction contained 9 bases not matched to a gene. Germline assignment: CDR1 DFQATT and CDR2 SNEGSKA (reference sequence). The CDR3 DNA follows: TGCAGTGCTACCGGGGGGACAGGGGCGGGTCAGCCCCAGCATTTT. Translated, it gives CSATGGTGAGQPQHF.

The V gene is TRBV7-9, the J gene TRBJ2-3; TRBD2 aligns across 9 bases. V lost 5 bases to trimming and J lost 1 base; unmatched junction nucleotides: 7. The CDR3 extends over 16 amino acids. CDR1 SEHNR and CDR2 FQNEAQ come from the germline V gene (reference sequence). The CDR3 DNA reads as TGTGCCAGCAGCCCCAGATGGACTAGCGGCACAGATACGCAGTATTTT. Translating it yields CASSPRWTSGTDTQYF.

V gene TRBV9 combines with J gene TRBJ2-7, with a weak D call TRBD1 (6 bases). CDR1 and CDR2 from the germline V gene are SGDLS and YYNGEE. V shed 3 bases and J shed 5 bases, with 18 bases lying between them. The CDR3 contains 15 residues. The CDR3 nucleotides are TGTGCCAGCAGCGCTGAAGGACAGCCAGGAGACGAGCAGTACTTC. Translating it yields CASSAEGQPGDEQYF.

This chain uses TRBV5-1 with TRBJ2-7; possibly TRBD1 for D (7 bases). Trimming took off 4 bases at V and 2 bases at J, with 16 bases between the two ends. This CDR3 spans 15 amino acids. The germline V gene has CDR1 SGHRS and CDR2 YFSETQ. CDR3 loop: CASSQTDREAYEQYF. DNA for the CDR3: TGCGCCAGCAGCCAAACCGACAGGGAGGCCTACGAGCAGTACTTC. Full variable domain (outside the CDR3, taken from reference TRBV5-1 and TRBJ2-7): KAGVTQTPRYLIKTRGQQVTLSCSPISGHRSVSWYQQTPGQGLQFLFEYFSETQRNKGNFPGRFSGRQFSNSRSEMNVSTLELGDSALYLCASSQTDREAYEQYFGPGTRLTVT.

The rearrangement links TRBV4-1 to TRBJ2-1; tentative D call: TRBD2 (5 bases). Trimming shortened V by 3 bases and J by 4 bases, and 10 bases separated the two germline ends. This CDR3 has 14 amino acids. CDR1 is MGHRA, CDR2 YSYEKL, per germline. The CDR3 DNA sequence: TGCGCCAGCAGCCAGACGGGAATGTACAATGAGCAGTTCTTC. Amino acid sequence: CASSQTGMYNEQFF.

This clonotype has more than one count but fewer than ten. CDR3 bases: TGCGCCAGCAGCTTGGAACCGTTAGGACAGGGGGACAAAAACATTCAGTACTTC. Amino acid sequence: CASSLEPLGQGDKNIQYF. The chain employs TRBV5-1 and TRBJ2-4; 10 positions agree with TRBD1. There are 18 residues in the CDR3. Per the germline V gene, CDR1 is SGHRS and CDR2 is YFSETQ. The junction had 9 bases not matched to a gene; V was cut back by 0 bases and J by 3 bases. Using reference TRBV5-1 and TRBJ2-4 for the parts outside the CDR3, the full variable domain is KAGVTQTPRYLIKTRGQQVTLSCSPISGHRSVSWYQQTPGQGLQFLFEYFSETQRNKGNFPGRFSGRQFSNSRSEMNVSTLELGDSALYLCASSLEPLGQGDKNIQYFGAGTRLSVL.

This clonotype has just a few counts. The chain joins TRBV12-3 or TRBV12-4 to TRBJ2-7; no definite D call. This CDR3 is built from 14 residues. Trimming cost V 4 bases and J 2 bases, with 12 bases left between them. The CDR3 here is CASSSLGPAYEQYF. The CDR3 DNA follows: TGTGCCAGCAGTTCCCTAGGACCGGCCTACGAGCAGTACTTC.

The V gene is TRBV5-1, the J gene TRBJ1-4, with 7 bases identical to TRBD1. The CDR3 sequence is 15 residues long. V shed 4 bases and J 5 bases; nucleotides not matched to a gene: 8. Germline assignment: CDR1 SGHRS and CDR2 YFSETQ. DNA of the CDR3: TGCGCCAGCAGCGCAGACAGGGCCCCCAATGAAAAACTGTTTTTT. Residues: CASSADRAPNEKLFF.